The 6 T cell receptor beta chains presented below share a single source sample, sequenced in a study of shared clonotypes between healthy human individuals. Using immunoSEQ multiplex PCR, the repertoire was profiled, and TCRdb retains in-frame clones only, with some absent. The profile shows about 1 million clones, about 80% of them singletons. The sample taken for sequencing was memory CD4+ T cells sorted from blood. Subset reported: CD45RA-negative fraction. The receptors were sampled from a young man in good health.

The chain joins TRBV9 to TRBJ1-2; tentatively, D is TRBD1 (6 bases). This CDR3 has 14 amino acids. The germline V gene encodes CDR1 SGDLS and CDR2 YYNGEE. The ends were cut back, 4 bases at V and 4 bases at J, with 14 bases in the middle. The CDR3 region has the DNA TGTGCCAGCAGCTCACCCGGGACATCCTATGGCTACACCTTC. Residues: CASSSPGTSYGYTF.

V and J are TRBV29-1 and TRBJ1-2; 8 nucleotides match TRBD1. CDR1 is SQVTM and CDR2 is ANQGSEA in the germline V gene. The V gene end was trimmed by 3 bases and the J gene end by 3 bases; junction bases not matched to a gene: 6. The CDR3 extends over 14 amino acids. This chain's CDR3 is CSVDRPGGDYGYTF. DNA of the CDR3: TGCAGCGTTGATCGTCCAGGGGGCGACTATGGCTACACCTTC.

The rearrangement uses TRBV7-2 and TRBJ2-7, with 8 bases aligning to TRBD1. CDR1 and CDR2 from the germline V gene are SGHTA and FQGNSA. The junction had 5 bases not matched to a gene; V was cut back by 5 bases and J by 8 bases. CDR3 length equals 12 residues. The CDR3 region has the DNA TGTGCCAGCAGCGCAGGACAGGGACAGCAGTACTTC. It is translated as CASSAGQGQQYF.

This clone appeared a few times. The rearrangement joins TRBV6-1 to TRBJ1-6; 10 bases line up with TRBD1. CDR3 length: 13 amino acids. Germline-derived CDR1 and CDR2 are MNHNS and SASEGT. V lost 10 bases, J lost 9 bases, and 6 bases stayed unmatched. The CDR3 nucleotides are TGTGCCACCGGGACAGGGGTTAGTTCACCCCTCCACTTT. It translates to CATGTGVSSPLHF.

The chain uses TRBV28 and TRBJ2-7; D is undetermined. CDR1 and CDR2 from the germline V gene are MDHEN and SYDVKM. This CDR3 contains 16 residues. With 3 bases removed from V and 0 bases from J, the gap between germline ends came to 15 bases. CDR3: CASSLRTSAASYEQYF. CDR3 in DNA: TGTGCCAGCAGTTTGCGGACGTCTGCTGCCTCCTACGAGCAGTACTTC.

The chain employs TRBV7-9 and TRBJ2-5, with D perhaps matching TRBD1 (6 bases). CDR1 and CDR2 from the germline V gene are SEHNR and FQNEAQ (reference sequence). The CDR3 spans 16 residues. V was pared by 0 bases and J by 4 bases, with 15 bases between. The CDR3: CASSLAGVRGTETQYF. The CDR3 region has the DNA TGTGCCAGCAGCTTAGCTGGTGTCAGGGGAACAGAGACCCAGTACTTC.